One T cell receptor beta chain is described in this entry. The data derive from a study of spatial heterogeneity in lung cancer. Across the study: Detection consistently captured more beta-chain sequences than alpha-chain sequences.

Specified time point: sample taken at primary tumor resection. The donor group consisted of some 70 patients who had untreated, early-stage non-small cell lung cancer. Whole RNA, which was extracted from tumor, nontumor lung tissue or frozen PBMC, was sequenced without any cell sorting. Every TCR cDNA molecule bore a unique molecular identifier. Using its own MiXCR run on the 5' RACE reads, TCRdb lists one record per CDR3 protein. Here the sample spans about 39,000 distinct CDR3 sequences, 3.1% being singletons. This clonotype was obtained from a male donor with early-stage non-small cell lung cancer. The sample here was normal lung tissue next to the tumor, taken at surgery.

The CDR3 reads CASSFYTDTQYF. In DNA form, the CDR3 reads TGTGCCAGCAGCTTTTACACAGATACGCAGTATTTT. The chain carries TRBV7-8 and TRBJ2-3; D is undetermined. CDR1 is SGHVS, CDR2 FQNEAQ, per germline. The CDR3 sequence is 12 residues long. Trimming took 3 bases from V and 2 from J, leaving 3 bases between them.